This T cell receptor (beta chain) was recorded in a study of blood T cell repertoires in COVID-19. Study-level background: T cells, B-cell-depleted T cells, or PBMCs supplied cDNA or gDNA.

The V gene's germline CDR1 is LGHNA and CDR2 YNFKEQ. The CDR3 contains 15 residues. J was trimmed by 5 bases and V by 3 bases; bases with no gene match: 8. Authors' data handling: Cell counts per sample came from amplifying reference gene primers. Libraries were prepared by immunoSEQ multiplex PCR; TCRdb keeps only in-frame clonotypes and omits some of them. V and J calls and clone size are those listed in that table; D and trimming were worked out from the DNA. The profile shows 100,000 to 150,000 clones, approximately 90% of them singletons. Patients in Seattle were enrolled during active infection, then followed longitudinally.

Sequenced sample: peripheral blood. The chain couples TRBV4-2 to TRBJ1-2; 8 nucleotides line up with TRBD1. This clonotype originated in a man between 60 and 75 years old with COVID-19, enrolled during active disease. CDR3 sequence: CASSQTGVGAYGYTF. In nucleotides, the CDR3 is TGTGCCAGCAGCCAGACAGGGGTAGGGGCTTATGGCTACACCTTC.